This T cell receptor beta chain emerged from a study of blood T cell repertoires in COVID-19. For the study at large: Researchers got acute and convalescent COVID-19 samples from the United States, Italy and Spain. The cDNA or gDNA used as material had been derived from T cells, B-cell-depleted T cells, or PBMCs.

In the authors' methods: Estimation of nucleated cell counts relied on the amplification of reference gene primers. Sequencing used immunoSEQ multiplex PCR; TCRdb keeps in-frame clones, though not all of them. Clonal size and the V and J genes are those of that table, whereas D and trimming came from the DNA. The sample holds tens of thousands of clones, about 90% seen once. The CDR3 covers 12 residues. The ends were cut back, 3 bases at V and 2 bases at J, with 7 bases in the middle. Germline V lookup: CDR1 GTSNPN, CDR2 SVGIG (reference sequence). This chain connects TRBV30 to TRBJ1-2; no clear D. The sequenced sample consisted of peripheral blood. The source is a man at least 80 years old in a cohort sampled during active COVID-19. The CDR3: CAWSPGNYGYTF. As DNA, the CDR3 is TGTGCCTGGAGCCCGGGGAACTATGGCTACACCTTC.